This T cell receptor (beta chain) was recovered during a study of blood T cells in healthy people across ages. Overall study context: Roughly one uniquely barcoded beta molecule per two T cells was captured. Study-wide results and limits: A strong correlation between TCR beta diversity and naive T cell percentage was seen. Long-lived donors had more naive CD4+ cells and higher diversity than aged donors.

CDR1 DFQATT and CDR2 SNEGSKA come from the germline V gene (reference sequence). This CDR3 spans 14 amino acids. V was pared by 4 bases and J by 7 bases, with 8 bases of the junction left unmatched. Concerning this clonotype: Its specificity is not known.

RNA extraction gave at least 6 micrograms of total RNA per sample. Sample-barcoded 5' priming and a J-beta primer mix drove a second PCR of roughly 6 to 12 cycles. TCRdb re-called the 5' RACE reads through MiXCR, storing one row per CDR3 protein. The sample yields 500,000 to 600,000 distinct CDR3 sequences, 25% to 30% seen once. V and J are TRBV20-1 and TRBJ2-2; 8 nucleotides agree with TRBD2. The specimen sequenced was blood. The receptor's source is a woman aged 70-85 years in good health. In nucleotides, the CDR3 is TGCAGTGCTACCCGCGGGGGGCGGGGCGGGGAGCTGTTTTTT. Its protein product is CSATRGGRGGELFF.